This T cell receptor (beta chain) is from a study of blood T cells in healthy people across ages. Points on this clonotype: The target antigen is unknown.

CDR1 and CDR2 (germline): SNHLY, FYNNEI. The CDR3 covers 13 residues. Combining a sample-barcoded 5' primer with a J-beta primer mix, a second PCR ran for roughly 6 to 12 cycles. TCRdb re-called the 5' RACE reads through MiXCR, storing one row per CDR3 protein. Of roughly 700,000 distinct CDR3 sequences in the sample, roughly 50% were seen once. The study's findings and limits: It was held that diversity estimates obtained from one million T cells represented underestimates.

Sequencing was carried out using blood. V and J are TRBV2 and TRBJ2-7, with 7 bases lining up with TRBD1. The end of the DNA fits TRBJ2-4 better, so the J call may be wrong. The receptor comes from a woman aged 55-70 years in good health. In DNA form, the CDR3 reads TGTGCCAGCAGGAGGGACAGCAACATCATTCAGTACTTC. Its translation is CASRRDSNIIQYF.